A selection of T cell receptor beta chains follows, all from one sample in a study of cytomegalovirus exposure and HLA in healthy donors. Repertoires were generated with immunoSEQ multiplex PCR, while TCRdb's copy carries only in-frame clones and drops some. The table records 150,000 or so clones, over 60% of them present only once. Source material: PBMCs. Receptors originate from a male donor in good health and CMV-seronegative. CDR3s include the opening cysteine and the closing phenylalanine or tryptophan. The D gene is left open where the match is weak. The size field is filled for only some rows; it gives once, few, many or a size class.

TRBV28	few	TRBJ2-3	.	TGTGCCAGCCTCGCCGGGACTCTCCCGTGGTCAGATACGCAGTATTTT	CASLAGTLPWSDTQYF
TRBV7-6	.	TRBJ2-5	TRBD2	TGTGCCAGCAGCCCCCGGGTAAGGACTAGCGACAAAGAGACCCAGTACTTC	CASSPRVRTSDKETQYF
TRBV30	.	TRBJ2-5	TRBD1	TGTGCCTGGAGTGTACCCCCGACAGGGGAGGCCCAGTACTTC	CAWSVPPTGEAQYF
TRBV18	.	TRBJ2-1	TRBD2	TGTGCCAGCTTCGCCGGACAGGGCCGTACTAGCGGGAGTGTCAATGAGCAGTTCTTC	CASFAGQGRTSGSVNEQFF
TRBV6-5	.	TRBJ1-6	TRBD1	TGTGCCAGCAGCCTTCGGACAGGGGGTAATTCACCCCTCCACTTT	CASSLRTGGNSPLHF
TRBV2	.	TRBJ2-7	.	TGTGCCAGCAGCAGCCAGAGGAGTAACGAGCAGTACTTC	CASSSQRSNEQYF
TRBV19	few	TRBJ2-1	TRBD1	TGTGCCAGTAGTATAGACCCTTGGGACAGGGTCAATGAGCAGTTCTTC	CASSIDPWDRVNEQFF
TRBV28	.	TRBJ2-3	.	TGTGCCAGCAGTAGCGACAGACTGTTATTCTCAGATACGCAGTATTTT	CASSSDRLLFSDTQYF
TRBV19	.	TRBJ1-6	.	TGTGCCAGTAGTGCGCTTAGCTCCTATAATTCACCCCTCCACTTT	CASSALSSYNSPLHF
TRBV10-3	.	TRBJ2-1	.	TGTGCCATCAGTGACGAGGGATTAGTCTACAATGAGCAGTTCTTC	CAISDEGLVYNEQFF
TRBV4-3	.	TRBJ1-2	TRBD1	TGCGCCAGCAGCCAGGACAGGGGGCTCTATGGCTACACCTTC	CASSQDRGLYGYTF
TRBV18	.	TRBJ1-3	TRBD1	TGTGCCAGCTCACCATCAACAGGGGTCTACCTAGGAAACACCATATATTTT	CASSPSTGVYLGNTIYF
TRBV28	.	TRBJ1-5	.	TGTGCCAGCCACACAGGGAATAATCAGCCCCAGCATTTT	CASHTGNNQPQHF
TRBV7-9	few	TRBJ1-2	.	TGTGCCAGCAGCTTAGAGAGGTCCTATGGCTACACCTTC	CASSLERSYGYTF
TRBV4-1	.	TRBJ2-3	.	TGCGCCAGCCAAACCGGACTAACCGTTGGAGATACGCAGTATTTT	CASQTGLTVGDTQYF
TRBV5-3	once	TRBJ2-7	.	TGTGCCAGAAGCTTCGGGGGGCAGTACTTC	CARSFGGQYF
TRBV10-3	few	TRBJ1-4	TRBD1	TGTGCCATCAGTGGGACAGGGGGAAAACTGTTTTTT	CAISGTGGKLFF
TRBV6-1	.	TRBJ1-1	.	TGTGCCAGCAGTGAAGCGGTCGGGATCTACACTGAAGCTTTCTTT	CASSEAVGIYTEAFF
TRBV4-2	once	TRBJ1-4	.	TGTGCCAGCAGCCAAGGGGGGGAATATGAAAAACTGTTTTTT	CASSQGGEYEKLFF
TRBV29-1	.	TRBJ2-1	TRBD2	TGCAGCGTCGCAGTCACTAGCGGGAGGGCCAATGAGCAGTTCTTC	CSVAVTSGRANEQFF
TRBV4-1	.	TRBJ2-3	TRBD1	TGCGCCAGCAGCCACTCACCGGACAGGTTTAGCACAGATACGCAGTATTTT	CASSHSPDRFSTDTQYF
TRBV7-2	.	TRBJ2-2	.	TGTGCCAGCAGCTTAGGCCCGACGGGGGCCGGGGAGCTGTTTTTT	CASSLGPTGAGELFF
TRBV4-2	.	TRBJ1-4	.	TGTGCCAGCAGCCAAGAGGACGGACTAATAAATGAAAAACTGTTTTTT	CASSQEDGLINEKLFF
TRBV27	.	TRBJ2-7	.	TGTGCCAGCAGTTCCCGGGACTCTTCCTACGAGCAGTACTTT	CASSSRDSSYEQYF
TRBV10-3	.	TRBJ2-6	.	TGTGCCATCAGTGAGGGAGGTGGAAGCTCTGGGGCCAACGTCCTGACTTTC	CAISEGGGSSGANVLTF
TRBV18	.	TRBJ1-5	TRBD1	TGTGCCAGCTCATCGTCCGGGACAGGGTATAGCAATCAGCCCCAGCATTTT	CASSSSGTGYSNQPQHF
TRBV4-1	.	TRBJ2-3	TRBD2	TGCGCCAGCAGCCTCGTAGCGGGGTTCGGGGATACGCAGTATTTT	CASSLVAGFGDTQYF
TRBV7-9	.	TRBJ1-6	.	TGTGCCAGCAGCTTAGGATACGGTCCGAATTCACCCCTCCACTTT	CASSLGYGPNSPLHF
TRBV7-8	.	TRBJ1-3	.	TGTGCCAGCGCGGGGGGCTTAGGAAACACCATATATTTT	CASAGGLGNTIYF
TRBV9	once	TRBJ1-1	.	TGTGCCAGCAGCGTTCTGGACAGCTCGAACACTGAAGCTTTCTTT	CASSVLDSSNTEAFF
TRBV6-5	.	TRBJ1-1	TRBD1	TGTGCCAGCACCCGGACAGGGGTCCCTGAAGCTTTCTTT	CASTRTGVPEAFF
TRBV5-6	.	TRBJ1-2	.	TGTGCCAGCAGCTTGGAGGGAGGGGAGGACTATGGCTACACCTTC	CASSLEGGEDYGYTF
TRBV5-5	few	TRBJ2-1	.	TGTGCCAGCAGCTTACGGCCTACTACAAGCTCCTACAATGAGCAGTTCTTC	CASSLRPTTSSYNEQFF
TRBV7-2	.	TRBJ1-2	TRBD1	TGTGCCAGCAGCTTAGCGGCAGGGGGCGTCTATGGCTACACCTTC	CASSLAAGGVYGYTF
TRBV2	.	TRBJ2-3	.	TGTGCCAGGGCGGGCAGCACAGATACGCAGTATTTT	CARAGSTDTQYF
TRBV7-7	.	TRBJ2-5	TRBD2	TGTGCCAGCAGCTTGACTCCGAGCCTAGCGGTGGAGACCCAGTACTTC	CASSLTPSLAVETQYF
TRBV5-1	once	TRBJ2-3	TRBD2	TGCGCCAGCAGCTTGTCCCCAGCGGGGGGTAGCACAGATACGCAGTATTTT	CASSLSPAGGSTDTQYF
TRBV30	.	TRBJ1-5	TRBD1	TGTGCCTGGAGCGACGGGACAGGGAATCAGCCCCAGCATTTT	CAWSDGTGNQPQHF
TRBV18	once	TRBJ2-1	.	TGTGCCAGCTCACCAGGGCTGCGGGGTAACGGGTTCTTC	CASSPGLRGNGFF
TRBV7-9	once	TRBJ2-1	TRBD2	TGTGCCAGCAGCCCTAGCGGGAGATACAATGAGCAGTTCTTC	CASSPSGRYNEQFF
TRBV7-9	.	TRBJ1-5	.	TGTGCCAGCAGCTTAGACGGGGAAGTAAACAATCAGCCCCAGCATTTT	CASSLDGEVNNQPQHF
TRBV6-5	.	TRBJ1-2	.	TGTGCCAGCAGTTACCGGGGGGCCTCTAACTATGGCTACACCTTC	CASSYRGASNYGYTF
TRBV4-1	.	TRBJ2-7	TRBD2	TGCGCCAGCAGCCAGGTCGTATGGGGGGGTGCGGCCGAGCAGTACTTC	CASSQVVWGGAAEQYF